This T cell receptor beta chain is from a study of blood T cell repertoires in COVID-19. The trim removed 6 bases at V and 3 bases at J, leaving 8 bases unmatched. The CDR3 length is 15 residues. Germline values: CDR1 SNHLY, CDR2 FYNNEI. In this sample, this clone turned up a few times. The table came from immunoSEQ multiplex PCR; TCRdb's copy has only in-frame clones and leaves some out. The data hold about 89,000 clones, with 75% to 80% observed a single time. The chain employs TRBV2 and TRBJ1-5; the match to TRBD1 covers 7 bases. Sequenced material: peripheral blood. This TCR came from a man aged 65 to 85 with COVID-19, enrolled during active disease. The CDR3 bases are TGTGCCAGCAGCATACAGGGACAGTACAATCAGCCCCAGCATTTT. Its translation is CASSIQGQYNQPQHF.